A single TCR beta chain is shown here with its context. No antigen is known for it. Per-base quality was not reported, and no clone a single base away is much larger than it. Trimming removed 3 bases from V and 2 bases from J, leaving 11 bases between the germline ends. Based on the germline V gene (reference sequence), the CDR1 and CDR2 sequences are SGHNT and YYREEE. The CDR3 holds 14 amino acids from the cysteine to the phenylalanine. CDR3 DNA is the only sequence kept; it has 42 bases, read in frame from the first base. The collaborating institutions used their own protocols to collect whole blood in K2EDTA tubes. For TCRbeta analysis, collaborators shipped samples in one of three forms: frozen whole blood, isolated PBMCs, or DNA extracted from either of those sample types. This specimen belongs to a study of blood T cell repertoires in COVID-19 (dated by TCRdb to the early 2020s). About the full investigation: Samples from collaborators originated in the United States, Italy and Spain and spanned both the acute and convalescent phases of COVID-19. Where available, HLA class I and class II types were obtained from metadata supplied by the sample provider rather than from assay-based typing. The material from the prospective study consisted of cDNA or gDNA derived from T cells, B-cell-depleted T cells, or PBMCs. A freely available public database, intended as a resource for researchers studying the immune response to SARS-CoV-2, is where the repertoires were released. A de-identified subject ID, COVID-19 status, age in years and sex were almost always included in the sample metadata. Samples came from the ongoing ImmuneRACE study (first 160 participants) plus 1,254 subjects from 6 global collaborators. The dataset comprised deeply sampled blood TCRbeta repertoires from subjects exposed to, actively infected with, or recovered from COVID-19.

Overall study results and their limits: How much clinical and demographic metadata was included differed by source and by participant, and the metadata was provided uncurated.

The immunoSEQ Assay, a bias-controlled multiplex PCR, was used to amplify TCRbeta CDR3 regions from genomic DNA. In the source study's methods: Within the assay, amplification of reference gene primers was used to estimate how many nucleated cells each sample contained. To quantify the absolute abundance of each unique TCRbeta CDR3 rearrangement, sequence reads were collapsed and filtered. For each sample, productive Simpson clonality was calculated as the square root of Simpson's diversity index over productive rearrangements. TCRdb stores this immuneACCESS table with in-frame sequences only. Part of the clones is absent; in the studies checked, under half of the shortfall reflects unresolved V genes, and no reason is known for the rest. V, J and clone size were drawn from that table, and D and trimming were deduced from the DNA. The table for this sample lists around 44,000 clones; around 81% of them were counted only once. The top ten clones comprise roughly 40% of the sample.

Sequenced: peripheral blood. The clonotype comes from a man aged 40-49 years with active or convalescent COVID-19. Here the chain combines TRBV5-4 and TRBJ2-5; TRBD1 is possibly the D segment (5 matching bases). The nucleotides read TGTGCCAGCAGCTGGGGCAGGGCACAAGAGACCCAGTACTTC. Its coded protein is CASSWGRAQETQYF.